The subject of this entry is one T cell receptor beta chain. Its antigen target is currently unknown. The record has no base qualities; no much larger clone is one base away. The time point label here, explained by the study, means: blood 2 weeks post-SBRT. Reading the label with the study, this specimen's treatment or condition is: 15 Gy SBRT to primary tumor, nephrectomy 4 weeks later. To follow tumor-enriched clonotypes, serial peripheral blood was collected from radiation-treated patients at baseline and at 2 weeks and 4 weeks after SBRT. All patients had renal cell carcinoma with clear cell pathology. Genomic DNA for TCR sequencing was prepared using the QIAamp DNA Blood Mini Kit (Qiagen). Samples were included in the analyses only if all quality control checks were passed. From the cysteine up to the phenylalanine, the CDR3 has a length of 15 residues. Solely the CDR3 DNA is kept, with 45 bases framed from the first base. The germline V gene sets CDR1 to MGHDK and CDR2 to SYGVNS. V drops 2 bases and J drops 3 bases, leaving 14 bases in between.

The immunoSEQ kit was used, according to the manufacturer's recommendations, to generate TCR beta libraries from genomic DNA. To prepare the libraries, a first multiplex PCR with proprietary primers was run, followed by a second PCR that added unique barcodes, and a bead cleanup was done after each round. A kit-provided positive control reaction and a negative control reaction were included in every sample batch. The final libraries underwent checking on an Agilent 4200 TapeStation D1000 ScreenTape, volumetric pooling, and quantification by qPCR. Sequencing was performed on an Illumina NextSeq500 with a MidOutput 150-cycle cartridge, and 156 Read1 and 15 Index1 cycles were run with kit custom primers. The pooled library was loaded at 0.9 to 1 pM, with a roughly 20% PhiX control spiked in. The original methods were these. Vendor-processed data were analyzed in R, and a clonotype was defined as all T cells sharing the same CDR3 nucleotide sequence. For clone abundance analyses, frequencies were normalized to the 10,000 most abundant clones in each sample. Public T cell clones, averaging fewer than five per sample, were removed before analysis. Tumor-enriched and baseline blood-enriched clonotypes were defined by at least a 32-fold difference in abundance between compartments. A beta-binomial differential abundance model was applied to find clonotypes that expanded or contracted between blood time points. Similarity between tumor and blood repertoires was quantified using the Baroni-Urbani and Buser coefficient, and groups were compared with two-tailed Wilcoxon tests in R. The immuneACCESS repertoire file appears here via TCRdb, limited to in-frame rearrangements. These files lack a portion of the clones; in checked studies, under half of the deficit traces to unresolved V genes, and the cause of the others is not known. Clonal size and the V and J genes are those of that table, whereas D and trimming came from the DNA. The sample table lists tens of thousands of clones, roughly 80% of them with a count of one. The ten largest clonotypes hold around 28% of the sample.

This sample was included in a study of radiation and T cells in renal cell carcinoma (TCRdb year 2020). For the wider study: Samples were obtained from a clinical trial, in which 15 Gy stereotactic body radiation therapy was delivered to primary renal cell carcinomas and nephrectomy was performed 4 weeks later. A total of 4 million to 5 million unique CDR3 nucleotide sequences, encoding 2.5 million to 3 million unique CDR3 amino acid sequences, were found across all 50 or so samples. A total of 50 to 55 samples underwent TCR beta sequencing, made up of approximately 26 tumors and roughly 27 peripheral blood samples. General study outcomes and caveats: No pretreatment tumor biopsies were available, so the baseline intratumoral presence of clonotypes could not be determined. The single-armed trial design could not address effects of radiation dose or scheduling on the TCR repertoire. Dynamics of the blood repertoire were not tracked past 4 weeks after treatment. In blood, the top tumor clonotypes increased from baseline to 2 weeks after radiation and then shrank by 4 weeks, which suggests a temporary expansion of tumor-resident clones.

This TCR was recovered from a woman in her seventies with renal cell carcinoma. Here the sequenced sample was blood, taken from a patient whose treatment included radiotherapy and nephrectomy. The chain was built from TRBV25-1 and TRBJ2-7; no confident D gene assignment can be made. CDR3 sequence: CASSEGRPLHYEQYF. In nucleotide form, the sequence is TGTGCCAGCAGTGAAGGCAGGCCCCTCCACTACGAGCAGTACTTC.